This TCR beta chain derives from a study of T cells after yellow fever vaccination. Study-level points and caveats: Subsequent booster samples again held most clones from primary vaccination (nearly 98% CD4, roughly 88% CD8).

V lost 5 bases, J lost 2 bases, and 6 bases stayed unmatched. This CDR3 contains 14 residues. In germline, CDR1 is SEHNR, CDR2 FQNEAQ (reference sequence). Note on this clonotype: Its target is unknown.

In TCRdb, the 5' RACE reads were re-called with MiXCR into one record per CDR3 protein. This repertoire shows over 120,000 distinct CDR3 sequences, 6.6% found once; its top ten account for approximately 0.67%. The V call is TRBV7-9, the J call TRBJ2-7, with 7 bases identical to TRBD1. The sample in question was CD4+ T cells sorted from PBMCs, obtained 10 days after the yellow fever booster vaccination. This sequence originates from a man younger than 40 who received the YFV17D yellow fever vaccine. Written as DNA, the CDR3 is TGTGCCAGCAGCCCCGGGACAGCCGCCTACGAGCAGTACTTC. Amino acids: CASSPGTAAYEQYF.